The 19 T cell receptor beta chains in this list originate from one sample, sequenced in a study of cytomegalovirus exposure and HLA in healthy donors. The PCR used 60 Vbeta and 13 Jbeta primers. TCRdb's table, derived via immunoSEQ multiplex PCR, lists solely in-frame clones and lacks some. The sample includes over 150,000 clones, roughly 84% seen only once; the top ten take around 1.2%. The source material was PBMCs. Receptors originate from a girl aged 2-10 years in good health and CMV-seropositive.

This chain links TRBV30 with TRBJ1-2; D possibly corresponds to TRBD1 (5 bases). Germline values: CDR1 GTSNPN, CDR2 SVGIG (reference sequence). This CDR3 has 13 amino acids. V dropped 2 bases and J dropped 6 bases, with 13 bases sitting between them. DNA of the CDR3: TGTGCCTGGAGTAATTTTTGGGGGGATGGCTACACCTTC. Residues: CAWSNFWGDGYTF.

V usage is TRBV4-1 and J usage is TRBJ2-5, with TRBD1 matching 7 bases. Germline assignment: CDR1 MGHRA and CDR2 YSYEKL. The CDR3 is 15 amino acids. Unmatched junction bases numbered 15, after V lost 3 bases and J lost 11 bases. This chain's CDR3 is CASSHRQGEMGEQYF. The CDR3 region has the DNA TGCGCCAGCAGCCACAGACAGGGTGAGATGGGAGAGCAGTACTTC.

The chain uses TRBV4-1 and TRBJ2-2; a weak D match, TRBD2 (6 bases). The CDR3 has 15 residues. V dropped 5 bases and J dropped 0 bases, with 10 bases sitting between them. Germline V gene sequence: CDR1 MGHRA, CDR2 YSYEKL. CDR3 nucleotide sequence: TGCGCCAGCAGCTCACCGGGAGCGAACACCGGGGAGCTGTTTTTT. This codes for CASSSPGANTGELFF.

The chain carries TRBV5-1 and TRBJ2-2, with 9 nucleotides matching TRBD1. V lost 3 bases and J lost 3; bases outside the gene matches: 3. The CDR3 consists of 15 residues. Germline-derived CDR1 and CDR2 are SGHRS and YFSETQ. Here the CDR3 DNA reads TGCGCCAGCAGCTGGGACAGGGCACACACCGGGGAGCTGTTTTTT. Amino acid sequence: CASSWDRAHTGELFF.

V is TRBV28 and J is TRBJ1-5; TRBD1 might be the D (6 bases). CDR1 and CDR2 from the germline V gene are MDHEN and SYDVKM. Between the trimmed V and J ends, which lost 5 bases and 4 bases, there was a span of 18 bases. This CDR3 contains 16 residues. DNA of the CDR3: TGTGCCAGCAGTCTCCAGCCGGGACACCTTAATCAGCCCCAGCATTTT. The encoded protein is CASSLQPGHLNQPQHF.

Only one count was recorded for this clone. J is TRBJ1-6 and V is TRBV2, with a possible D match to TRBD1 (6 bases). Trimming removed 11 bases at V and 6 bases at J, with 26 bases between. Germline V CDR1 and CDR2: SNHLY, FYNNEI. The length of the CDR3 is 17 residues. The DNA for the CDR3 is TGTGCCGGACGGGGTGTACAGGGAGCGGCGGGTAATTCACCCCTCCACTTT. Encoded protein: CAGRGVQGAAGNSPLHF.

This chain uses TRBV11-3 with TRBJ2-1; 8 bases are shared with TRBD2. This CDR3 is 14 amino acids long. Germline trimming cut 6 bases from V and 2 bases from J; bases unmatched to any gene: 3. Germline V CDR1 and CDR2: SGHNT, YENEEA. The CDR3 DNA reads TGTGCCAGCAGAGCAGCGGGAGCCTACAATGAGCAGTTCTTC. Protein product: CASRAAGAYNEQFF. The complete variable domain, with remaining parts taken from reference TRBV11-3 and TRBJ2-1, reads EAGVVQSPRYKIIEKKQPVAFWCNPISGHNTLYWYLQNLGQGPELLIRYENEEAVDDSQLPKDRFSAERLKGVDSTLKIQPAELGDSAVYLCASRAAGAYNEQFFGPGTRLTVL.

Concerning this clone itself: Compared with germline, one end of the junction differs, possibly owing to a read error. The genes are TRBV7-7 and TRBJ2-1; 9 positions match TRBD1. Germline lookup yields CDR1 SSHAT and CDR2 FNYEAQ (reference sequence). CDR3 length equals 13 residues. CDR3 sequence: CASSLGQGYEQFF. In nucleotides, the CDR3 is TGTGCTAGCAGCTTAGGACAGGGGTATGAGCAGTTCTTC.

This clone was detected only once. This chain connects TRBV4-1 to TRBJ2-1, with TRBD2 matching over 10 bases. With V trimmed by 7 bases and J by 0 bases, 9 bases remained unmatched. The CDR3 sequence is 17 residues long. Germline-derived CDR1 and CDR2 are MGHRA and YSYEKL. The CDR3 protein is CASNLAGVDASYNEQFF. The CDR3 DNA follows: TGCGCCAGCAACCTAGCGGGGGTAGACGCCTCCTACAATGAGCAGTTCTTC.

J is TRBJ2-2 and V is TRBV19; 8 nucleotides align to TRBD1. The CDR3 totals 17 residues. Germline lookup yields CDR1 LNHDA and CDR2 SQIVND (reference sequence). With 5 bases clipped from V and 4 bases from J, the junction kept 12 bases outside the gene matches. The CDR3, as DNA: TGTGCCAGTAGTGCGTACCCCCCGGGACAGGTCACCGGGGAGCTGTTTTTT. It translates to CASSAYPPGQVTGELFF. The variable domain in full, completed from reference TRBV19 and TRBJ2-2, reads DGGITQSPKYLFRKEGQNVTLSCEQNLNHDAMYWYRQDPGQGLRLIYYSQIVNDFQKGDIAEGYSVSREKKESFPLTVTSAQKNPTAFYLCASSAYPPGQVTGELFFGEGSRLTVL.

This clone showed up many times. The gene calls are TRBV6-5 and TRBJ1-5; a possible D gene is TRBD1 (5 bases). V was pared by 4 bases and J by 3 bases, with 16 bases between. This CDR3 comprises 16 residues. CDR1 and CDR2 (germline): MNHEY, SVGAGI. CDR3 DNA: TGTGCCAGCAGTTCCGTCAGGGAAGTGAACAATCAGCCCCAGCATTTT. Protein: CASSSVREVNNQPQHF.

This chain joins TRBV6-5 and TRBJ2-3; maybe TRBD1 (6 bases). There are 15 residues in the CDR3. CDR1 MNHEY and CDR2 SVGAGI come from the germline V gene. V lost 4 bases and J lost 0, with 11 bases in between. The CDR3 region has the DNA TGTGCCAGCAGTTCGGGACACGCCAGCACAGATACGCAGTATTTT. Amino acids: CASSSGHASTDTQYF.

The rearrangement links TRBV9 to TRBJ2-4; TRBD2 agrees at 9 bases. Germline CDR1 is SGDLS and CDR2 is YYNGEE. The CDR3 sequence is 16 residues long. Germline trimming cut 0 bases from V and 4 bases from J; bases unmatched to any gene: 5. The CDR3 coding sequence is TGTGCCAGCAGCGTAGGGGGGACTAGCACAAAAAACATTCAGTACTTC. Translating it yields CASSVGGTSTKNIQYF. Together with reference TRBV9 and TRBJ2-4, the CDR3 gives the full variable domain: DSGVTQTPKHLITATGQRVTLRCSPRSGDLSVYWYQQSLDQGLQFLIQYYNGEERAKGNILERFSAQQFPDLHSELNLSSLELGDSALYFCASSVGGTSTKNIQYFGAGTRLSVL.

In this sample, this clone turned up a few times. The chain employs TRBV10-3 and TRBJ2-7; a possible D gene is TRBD2 (5 bases). Germline V lookup: CDR1 ENHRY, CDR2 SYGVKD. CDR3 length equals 12 residues. V lost 4 bases and J 5 bases, leaving 9 bases between the germline ends. The CDR3: CAISGVSDEQYF. The DNA of the CDR3 is TGTGCCATCAGTGGGGTTAGCGACGAGCAGTACTTC.

The rearrangement uses TRBV2 and TRBJ2-2; TRBD2 aligns across 14 bases. Per germline, CDR1 SNHLY and CDR2 FYNNEI. Unmatched junction bases numbered 4, after V lost 6 bases and J lost 1 base. The length of the CDR3 is 17 residues. CDR3 bases: TGTGCCAGCAGCCTGACTAGCGGGAGGGAGAACACCGGGGAGCTGTTTTTT. The encoded protein is CASSLTSGRENTGELFF.

The V gene is TRBV14, the J gene TRBJ2-3; possibly TRBD1 for D (6 bases). This CDR3 region has 14 residues. Deletions cut 1 base from V and 6 bases from J, with 11 bases between. Germline lookup yields CDR1 SGHDN and CDR2 FVKESK. DNA for the CDR3: TGTGCCAGCAGCCAAGTCACTAGGGGGGATACGCAGTATTTT. It specifies CASSQVTRGDTQYF.

V gene TRBV5-1 combines with J gene TRBJ2-7; 9 nucleotides agree with TRBD1. The V gene end was trimmed by 3 bases and the J gene end by 1 base; junction bases not matched to a gene: 5. The germline CDR1 and CDR2 sequences are SGHRS and YFSETQ. This CDR3 region has 15 residues. This CDR3 reads CASSSAGTGSYEQYF. CDR3 nucleotides: TGCGCCAGCAGCTCGGCCGGGACAGGGTCCTACGAGCAGTACTTC.

The CDR3 reads CASSGFVEGSGANVLTF. The CDR3 DNA reads TGTGCCAGCAGTGGCTTTGTTGAGGGAAGTGGGGCCAACGTCCTGACTTTC. The chain joins TRBV2 to TRBJ2-6, with D possibly matching TRBD2 (5 bases). Trimming stripped 4 bases from V and 3 bases from J, with 16 bases between. The CDR3 is made up of 17 amino acids. Germline CDR1 SNHLY, CDR2 FYNNEI. The whole variable domain, filled in from reference TRBV2 and TRBJ2-6, reads EPEVTQTPSHQVTQMGQEVILRCVPISNHLYFYWYRQILGQKVEFLVSFYNNEISEKSEIFDDQFSVERPDGSNFTLKIRSTKLEDSAMYFCASSGFVEGSGANVLTFGAGSRLTVL.

The chain carries TRBV4-1 and TRBJ1-5; 7 bases fit TRBD1. The ends lost 1 base at V and 4 bases at J; junction bases unmatched: 10. The CDR3 runs 17 residues. Germline assignment: CDR1 MGHRA and CDR2 YSYEKL. The chain's CDR3 is CASSQAWGTAKNQPQHF. The CDR3 nucleotides read TGCGCCAGCAGCCAAGCGTGGGGGACAGCCAAAAATCAGCCCCAGCATTTT.